The 14 T cell receptor beta chains below come from one sample, sequenced in a study of blood T cell repertoires in COVID-19. Only in-frame clones appear in the TCRdb table, and some are missing; sequencing was by immunoSEQ multiplex PCR. The table has 35,000 to 40,000 clones, approximately 84% seen once. Source material: peripheral blood. The receptors were sampled from a man between 50 and 59 years old with active or convalescent COVID-19.

This chain uses TRBV30 with TRBJ2-7; 7 bases are shared with TRBD1. Germline values: CDR1 GTSNPN, CDR2 SVGIG (reference sequence). CDR3 size: 14 residues. The junction had 9 bases not matched to a gene; V was cut back by 2 bases and J by 5 bases. This CDR3 is CAWSFGQVGNEQYF. The CDR3 DNA sequence: TGTGCCTGGAGTTTCGGACAGGTTGGCAACGAGCAGTACTTC.

This chain links TRBV5-6 with TRBJ1-3; 7 positions agree with TRBD1. V was clipped by 3 bases and J by 4 bases; unmatched bases: 7. CDR3 length: 15 residues. Germline V gene data show CDR1 as SGHDT and CDR2 as YYEEEE. The CDR3 is CASSSLQGQGNTIYF. CDR3 bases: TGTGCCAGCAGCTCCTTACAGGGGCAAGGAAACACCATATATTTT.

This clone was seen a single time. This chain joins TRBV5-6 and TRBJ2-7; TRBD1 matches at 8 bases. The CDR3 extends over 14 amino acids. CDR1 and CDR2 from the germline V gene are SGHDT and YYEEEE. Trimming removed 1 base from V and 11 bases from J; junction bases left unmatched: 11. The CDR3 sequence is CASSLPDRDTGEYF. The CDR3 DNA reads as TGTGCCAGCAGCTTGCCGGACAGGGACACGGGAGAGTACTTC.

The chain has TRBV3-1 (or the pseudogene TRBV3-2) and TRBJ1-5, with 10 bases matching TRBD1. The CDR3 length is 17 residues. Germline-derived CDR1 and CDR2 are LGHDT and YNNKEL (reference sequence). V dropped 1 base and J dropped 0; count of bases not matched to a gene: 3. The CDR3 bases are TGTGCCAGCAGCCAAGGGGACAGGGGACATAGCAATCAGCCCCAGCATTTT. This translates into CASSQGDRGHSNQPQHF.

The chain links TRBV19 to TRBJ1-6, with a tentative D call TRBD1 (5 bases). V lost 5 bases and J lost 2, with 10 bases in between. The CDR3 runs to 15 residues. Germline V gene data show CDR1 as LNHDA and CDR2 as SQIVND (reference sequence). CDR3 in amino acids: CASSAGKPYNSPLHF. The CDR3 coding sequence is TGTGCCAGTAGTGCAGGGAAGCCCTATAATTCACCCCTCCACTTT.

CDR3 sequence (DNA): TGTGCCAGCAGCCGGGACTCTGGGGAGACCCAGTACTTC. It is translated as CASSRDSGETQYF. V gene TRBV7-8 combines with J gene TRBJ2-5; D is perhaps TRBD2 (6 bases). V lost 5 bases and J 5 bases, leaving 12 bases between the germline ends. CDR3 length: 13 amino acids. The V gene's germline CDR1 is SGHVS and CDR2 FQNEAQ. The full variable domain, completed using reference TRBV7-8 and TRBJ2-5, is GAGVSQSPRYKVAKRGQDVALRCDPISGHVSLFWYQQALGQGPEFLTYFQNEAQLDKSGLPSDRFFAERPEGSVSTLKIQRTQQEDSAVYLCASSRDSGETQYFGPGTRLLVL.

The chain couples TRBV10-3 to TRBJ1-6; D remains unclear. V lost 5 bases and J lost 8, with 7 bases in between. Per germline, CDR1 ENHRY and CDR2 SYGVKD. The CDR3 runs 12 residues. In DNA form, the CDR3 reads TGTGCCATCAGTCCCCAGGATTCACCCCTCCACTTT. This translates into CAISPQDSPLHF.

This CDR3 is CASSMGPQGGNEQFF. The CDR3 nucleotides are TGTGCCAGTAGTATGGGGCCACAGGGGGGCAATGAGCAGTTCTTC. The chain is built from TRBV19 and TRBJ2-1, with 8 bases fitting TRBD1. This CDR3 comprises 15 residues. V gave up 3 bases and J gave up 6 bases; unmatched junction bases: 7. In germline, CDR1 is LNHDA, CDR2 SQIVND (reference sequence).

This clone showed up just a few times. The CDR3 loop is CASSEQGAIATEAFF. The CDR3 DNA is TGTGCCAGCAGCGAACAGGGGGCTATAGCCACTGAAGCTTTCTTT. V and J are TRBV5-5 and TRBJ1-1; 9 bases align to TRBD1. V shed 4 bases and J 4 bases; nucleotides not matched to a gene: 8. This CDR3 comprises 15 residues. Germline V CDR1 and CDR2: SGHKS, YYEKEE (reference sequence). Supplemented by reference TRBV5-5 and TRBJ1-1, the full variable domain reads DAGVTQSPTHLIKTRGQQVTLRCSPISGHKSVSWYQQVLGQGPQFIFQYYEKEERGRGNFPDRFSARQFPNYSSELNVNALLLGDSALYLCASSEQGAIATEAFFGQGTRLTVV.

This chain links TRBV7-2 with TRBJ2-3; 12 bases map to TRBD2. This CDR3 region has 16 residues. The V gene end was trimmed by 1 base and the J gene end by 6 bases; junction bases not matched to a gene: 5. Per the germline V gene, CDR1 is SGHTA and CDR2 is FQGNSA. The CDR3 protein is CASSLVTSGGGDTQYF. For the CDR3, the DNA is TGTGCCAGCAGCTTAGTGACTAGCGGGGGCGGGGATACGCAGTATTTT.

The genes are TRBV5-1 and TRBJ1-3; 7 positions match TRBD1. With 0 bases clipped from V and 1 base from J, the junction kept 10 bases outside the gene matches. The CDR3 is 18 residues long. Germline loops: CDR1 SGHRS, CDR2 YFSETQ. As DNA, the CDR3 is TGCGCCAGCAGCTTGGCTGGGAGACAGGGTCATTCTGGAAACACCATATATTTT. As protein: CASSLAGRQGHSGNTIYF.

The chain combines TRBV10-1 with TRBJ2-7, with 8 bases lining up with TRBD1. CDR1 WNHNN and CDR2 SYGVQD come from the germline V gene (reference sequence). The length of the CDR3 is 14 residues. With V trimmed by 0 bases and J by 8 bases, 6 bases remained unmatched. The DNA for the CDR3 is TGCGCCAGCAGTGAGTCTCGACAGGGGAATAAGCAGTACTTC. It yields the protein CASSESRQGNKQYF.

Only a few counts were recorded for this clone. The chain couples TRBV30 to TRBJ1-3; D possibly corresponds to TRBD1 (6 bases). The length of the CDR3 is 15 residues. Trimming took off 3 bases at V and 3 bases at J, with 15 bases between the two ends. CDR1 and CDR2 (germline): GTSNPN, SVGIG (reference sequence). As DNA, the CDR3 is TGTGCCTGGAGCAGTTGGGGGGGCGGTGGAAACACCATATATTTT. Translating it yields CAWSSWGGGGNTIYF.

The chain joins TRBV2 to TRBJ2-2, with 9 bases aligning to TRBD1. V gave up 0 bases and J gave up 3 bases; unmatched junction bases: 8. CDR1 is SNHLY and CDR2 is FYNNEI in the germline V gene. The CDR3 has 18 amino acids. CDR3 amino acids: CASSEALLGQGDTGELFF. The CDR3 DNA follows: TGTGCCAGCAGTGAAGCGCTTCTGGGACAGGGCGACACCGGGGAGCTGTTTTTT.